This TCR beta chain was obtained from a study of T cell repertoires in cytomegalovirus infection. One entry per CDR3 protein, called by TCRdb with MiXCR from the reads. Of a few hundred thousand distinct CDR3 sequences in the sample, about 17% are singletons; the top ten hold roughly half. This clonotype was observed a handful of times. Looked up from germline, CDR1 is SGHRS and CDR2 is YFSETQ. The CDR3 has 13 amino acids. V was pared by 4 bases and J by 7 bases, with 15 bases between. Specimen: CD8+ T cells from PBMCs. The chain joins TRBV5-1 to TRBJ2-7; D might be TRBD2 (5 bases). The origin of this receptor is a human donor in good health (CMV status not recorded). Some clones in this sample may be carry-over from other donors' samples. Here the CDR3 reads CASSAGVGGEQYF. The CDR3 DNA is TGCGCCAGCAGCGCCGGAGTGGGCGGGGAGCAGTACTTC.